This is a list of T cell receptor beta chains from one sample in a study of CD8+ T cells in alopecia areata. The table came from immunoSEQ multiplex PCR; TCRdb's copy has only in-frame clones and leaves some out. The sample records over 150,000 clones, about 62% being singletons. The material was CD4+ T cells sorted from blood, obtained at week 24, from a patient treated with tofacitinib. The source is a human donor with alopecia areata. Each CDR3 is given with its conserved first and last residue. Each record gives: CDR3 DNA, CDR3 protein, clone size, D gene, J gene, CDR3 length, V gene. D genes are given only for firm matches. Not every row has a clone size; where given, it reads once, few, many or a size class.

CDR3nt: TGTGCCAGCAGCCCGACTGTGGCCGGGGAGCTGTTTTTT; CDR3aa: CASSPTVAGELFF; abundance: few; d_gene: -; j_gene: TRBJ2-2; len: 13; v_gene: TRBV7-8
CDR3nt: TGCGCCAGCAGTAGGGGACAGGCTAACACCGGGGAGCTGTTTTTT; CDR3aa: CASSRGQANTGELFF; abundance: few; d_gene: TRBD1; j_gene: TRBJ2-2; len: 15; v_gene: TRBV5-1
CDR3nt: TGCAGCGCCGAACTCTCTATCGGACAGTCCTACGAGCAGTACTTC; CDR3aa: CSAELSIGQSYEQYF; abundance: -; d_gene: -; j_gene: TRBJ2-7; len: 15; v_gene: TRBV29-1
CDR3nt: TGTGCCAGCAGCCCCCGACTAGCGGCAATCTCCTACAATGAGCAGTTCTTC; CDR3aa: CASSPRLAAISYNEQFF; abundance: few; d_gene: TRBD2; j_gene: TRBJ2-1; len: 17; v_gene: TRBV14
CDR3nt: TGTGCCAGCAGCTTGCGACTAGCGGGCTATGAGCAGTTCTTC; CDR3aa: CASSLRLAGYEQFF; abundance: -; d_gene: TRBD2; j_gene: TRBJ2-1; len: 14; v_gene: TRBV11-2
CDR3nt: TGTGCCAGCAGCGTAGAGGGAAGCGGACTTGCGGAGACCCAGTACTTC; CDR3aa: CASSVEGSGLAETQYF; abundance: few; d_gene: -; j_gene: TRBJ2-5; len: 16; v_gene: TRBV9
CDR3nt: TGCAGCGTTGGGGGGGCGCGGGGCTACACCTTC; CDR3aa: CSVGGARGYTF; abundance: -; d_gene: -; j_gene: TRBJ1-2; len: 11; v_gene: TRBV29-1
CDR3nt: TGTGCCAGCAGCTTGGACAGGACCGACTACGAGCAGTACTTC; CDR3aa: CASSLDRTDYEQYF; abundance: -; d_gene: TRBD1; j_gene: TRBJ2-7; len: 14; v_gene: TRBV7-2
CDR3nt: TGTGCCAGCAGTGGGTGGGGCCTGGGGGATAATTCACCCCTCCACTTT; CDR3aa: CASSGWGLGDNSPLHF; abundance: once; d_gene: -; j_gene: TRBJ1-6; len: 16; v_gene: TRBV2
CDR3nt: TGTGCCAGCAGCCTTGGCTATGAAAAACTGTTTTTT; CDR3aa: CASSLGYEKLFF; abundance: few; d_gene: -; j_gene: TRBJ1-4; len: 12; v_gene: TRBV2
CDR3nt: TGTGCCAGCAGCCAGGGATCGGGGGAGACCCAGTACTTC; CDR3aa: CASSQGSGETQYF; abundance: -; d_gene: -; j_gene: TRBJ2-5; len: 13; v_gene: TRBV11-2
CDR3nt: TGTGCCACCAGCAGAGACCTGAAGGCGCTTGAGACCCAGTACTTC; CDR3aa: CATSRDLKALETQYF; abundance: -; d_gene: -; j_gene: TRBJ2-5; len: 15; v_gene: TRBV15
CDR3nt: TGCAGCGTTGCCTCCGGTGCCAATGAAAAACTGTTTTTT; CDR3aa: CSVASGANEKLFF; abundance: few; d_gene: -; j_gene: TRBJ1-4; len: 13; v_gene: TRBV29-1
CDR3nt: TGTGCCAGCAGCTTGTGGGATTACGAGCAGTACTTC; CDR3aa: CASSLWDYEQYF; abundance: -; d_gene: -; j_gene: TRBJ2-7; len: 12; v_gene: TRBV5-4
CDR3nt: TGTGCCAGCAGCTTAGTAACCAGTCGGAGGGGTGAGCAGTTCTTC; CDR3aa: CASSLVTSRRGEQFF; abundance: few; d_gene: -; j_gene: TRBJ2-1; len: 15; v_gene: TRBV7-2
CDR3nt: TGTGCCATCAGTGGAGGACAGGGAAGCGAGCAGTACTTC; CDR3aa: CAISGGQGSEQYF; abundance: -; d_gene: TRBD1; j_gene: TRBJ2-7; len: 13; v_gene: TRBV10-3
CDR3nt: TGCAGCGTTCGCCGGGACAGGGGAACGTACGAGCAGTACTTC; CDR3aa: CSVRRDRGTYEQYF; abundance: few; d_gene: TRBD1; j_gene: TRBJ2-7; len: 14; v_gene: TRBV29-1
CDR3nt: TGTGCCAGCAGCAAATTCTACCGCAAGTCTAATAATTCACCCCTCCACTTT; CDR3aa: CASSKFYRKSNNSPLHF; abundance: -; d_gene: -; j_gene: TRBJ1-6; len: 17; v_gene: TRBV21-1
CDR3nt: TGTGCCAGCAGTCCAGGGACAGGGGGCCACGAGACCCAGTACTTC; CDR3aa: CASSPGTGGHETQYF; abundance: few; d_gene: TRBD1; j_gene: TRBJ2-5; len: 15; v_gene: TRBV28
CDR3nt: TGTGCCAGCAGCGTAGACCCGACCTCCTACGAGCAGTACTTC; CDR3aa: CASSVDPTSYEQYF; abundance: -; d_gene: -; j_gene: TRBJ2-7; len: 14; v_gene: TRBV9
CDR3nt: TGTGCCAGCAGCCCCCCCGGGGAGCTGTTTTTT; CDR3aa: CASSPPGELFF; abundance: few; d_gene: -; j_gene: TRBJ2-2; len: 11; v_gene: TRBV28
CDR3nt: TGTGCCAGCAGCTTAGGGCGCGCCTACGAGCAGTACTTC; CDR3aa: CASSLGRAYEQYF; abundance: -; d_gene: -; j_gene: TRBJ2-7; len: 13; v_gene: TRBV7-2
CDR3nt: TGCAGCGTTTCCCAGGGAGAAGAGACCCAGTACTTC; CDR3aa: CSVSQGEETQYF; abundance: few; d_gene: -; j_gene: TRBJ2-5; len: 12; v_gene: TRBV29-1
CDR3nt: TGCACCAGCGGGCTAGCGGGGACCGGGGAGCTGTTTTTT; CDR3aa: CTSGLAGTGELFF; abundance: -; d_gene: -; j_gene: TRBJ2-2; len: 13; v_gene: TRBV1
CDR3nt: TGTGCCAGCGCCGAGGGAGGGTACAATGAGCAGTTCTTC; CDR3aa: CASAEGGYNEQFF; abundance: -; d_gene: TRBD2; j_gene: TRBJ2-1; len: 13; v_gene: TRBV9
CDR3nt: TGTGCCAGCAATAACAGGGACTACGAGCAGTACTTC; CDR3aa: CASNNRDYEQYF; abundance: -; d_gene: -; j_gene: TRBJ2-7; len: 12; v_gene: TRBV6-5
CDR3nt: TGTGCCTGGAGTGTAAGCTCATTGACCTACGAGCAGTACTTC; CDR3aa: CAWSVSSLTYEQYF; abundance: few; d_gene: -; j_gene: TRBJ2-7; len: 14; v_gene: TRBV30
CDR3nt: TGTGCCAGCAGTTCATGGGGGGCGGATGACACTGAAGCTTTCTTT; CDR3aa: CASSSWGADDTEAFF; abundance: -; d_gene: -; j_gene: TRBJ1-1; len: 15; v_gene: TRBV28
CDR3nt: TGTGCCAGCAGTTCCCCTAGTAACGATGAGCAGTTCTTC; CDR3aa: CASSSPSNDEQFF; abundance: -; d_gene: -; j_gene: TRBJ2-1; len: 13; v_gene: TRBV27
CDR3nt: TGTGCCAGCAGCAACACGGGACAGGGGTCTGGCTACACCTTC; CDR3aa: CASSNTGQGSGYTF; abundance: -; d_gene: TRBD1; j_gene: TRBJ1-2; len: 14; v_gene: TRBV7-9
CDR3nt: TGTGCCAGCCTGGGGGGAGGAGAGACCCAGTACTTC; CDR3aa: CASLGGGETQYF; abundance: -; d_gene: -; j_gene: TRBJ2-5; len: 12; v_gene: TRBV28
CDR3nt: TGTGCCAGCAGGAACACCGGGGAGCTGTTTTTT; CDR3aa: CASRNTGELFF; abundance: once; d_gene: -; j_gene: TRBJ2-2; len: 11; v_gene: TRBV6-5
CDR3nt: TGTGCCAGCAGTGAATTTCGAGGGGGATACGGAGAGACCCAGTACTTC; CDR3aa: CASSEFRGGYGETQYF; abundance: -; d_gene: -; j_gene: TRBJ2-5; len: 16; v_gene: TRBV25-1
CDR3nt: TGTGCCACCGCCGGCCTAGGAGGATCCTACAATGAGCAGTTCTTC; CDR3aa: CATAGLGGSYNEQFF; abundance: -; d_gene: -; j_gene: TRBJ2-1; len: 15; v_gene: TRBV25-1
CDR3nt: TGTGCCAGCAGCTTGTCGCCAGGGGATAGCTATGGCTACACCTTC; CDR3aa: CASSLSPGDSYGYTF; abundance: once; d_gene: -; j_gene: TRBJ1-2; len: 15; v_gene: TRBV5-6
CDR3nt: TGTGCCAGCAGCTTATGGCGCGGGACTAGCGGAACTAGCACAGATACGCAGTATTTT; CDR3aa: CASSLWRGTSGTSTDTQYF; abundance: -; d_gene: TRBD2; j_gene: TRBJ2-3; len: 19; v_gene: TRBV7-9
CDR3nt: TGTGCCTGGAGTGCGGGGTTTAGCCTCTCAGATACGCAGTATTTT; CDR3aa: CAWSAGFSLSDTQYF; abundance: -; d_gene: -; j_gene: TRBJ2-3; len: 15; v_gene: TRBV30
CDR3nt: TGTGCCAGCTCACCCCAGGCAGGGGAGCAGTCGGATGGCTACACCTTC; CDR3aa: CASSPQAGEQSDGYTF; abundance: -; d_gene: -; j_gene: TRBJ1-2; len: 16; v_gene: TRBV18
CDR3nt: TGTGCCAGCAGCTTAACAGGGGATAGGGCTGAAGCTTTCTTT; CDR3aa: CASSLTGDRAEAFF; abundance: -; d_gene: -; j_gene: TRBJ1-1; len: 14; v_gene: TRBV7-3
CDR3nt: TGTGCCAGCTCACCATACAGCGGGGGTTACAATGAGCAGTTCTTC; CDR3aa: CASSPYSGGYNEQFF; abundance: -; d_gene: TRBD2; j_gene: TRBJ2-1; len: 15; v_gene: TRBV18
CDR3nt: TGTGCCAGCAGCTCAGGACAGGGGGCGCGGATGAGGGGTTTCGGACAGACCCAGTACTTC; CDR3aa: CASSSGQGARMRGFGQTQYF; abundance: -; d_gene: TRBD1; j_gene: TRBJ2-5; len: 20; v_gene: TRBV7-8
CDR3nt: TGTGCCAGCAGCTTCTTAGCGGGGGGCGGTAATGAGCAGTTCTTC; CDR3aa: CASSFLAGGGNEQFF; abundance: once; d_gene: TRBD2; j_gene: TRBJ2-1; len: 15; v_gene: TRBV9
CDR3nt: TGCGCCAGCAGCCCAGGACTAGCGGGGGGGCTTAATGAGCAGTTCTTC; CDR3aa: CASSPGLAGGLNEQFF; abundance: few; d_gene: TRBD2; j_gene: TRBJ2-1; len: 16; v_gene: TRBV5-1
CDR3nt: TGTGCCAGCAGCCGTTACCTAATACTAGCGACGAGCACAGATACGCAGTATTTT; CDR3aa: CASSRYLILATSTDTQYF; abundance: -; d_gene: TRBD2; j_gene: TRBJ2-3; len: 18; v_gene: TRBV7-9